This TCR beta chain was identified in a study of blood T cells in healthy people across ages. A J-beta primer mix and a sample-barcoded 5' primer were used in a second PCR of roughly 6 to 12 cycles. A template-switch adaptor containing 12 random nucleotides labeled each cDNA molecule. TCRdb processed the 5' RACE reads anew with MiXCR; each CDR3 protein has one entry. The sample holds fewer than 2,000,000 distinct CDR3 sequences; about two fifths are singletons and the top ten take more than 20%. A single count supports this clonotype. Its cognate antigen is unknown. The CDR3 contains 17 residues. The germline V gene has CDR1 SQVTM and CDR2 ANQGSEA. V lost 5 bases, J lost 9 bases, and 29 bases lay in between. Study results and caveats: Among long-lived donors, naive CD4+ cells were more numerous and diversity higher than in aged donors. Unknown donor CMV status possibly confounded expanded clonotype changes.

The chain recombines TRBV29-1 with TRBJ2-1, with a possible D match to TRBD1 (6 bases). Sample: blood. This clonotype was obtained from a human donor in good health. CDR3 amino acids: CSVPENRDTTSRSEQFF. CDR3 nucleotides: TGCAGCGTTCCCGAAAACCGGGACACAACCTCCCGGAGTGAGCAGTTCTTC.